In its sample, the clone carrying this T cell receptor (beta chain) was seen a few times. Antigen: not known. The data are from a study of beta chain features in type 1 diabetes. Turning to the study itself: Sorted cells, more than 95,000,000 in number, were examined across all samples. Study observations and caveats: The question left open here concerned HLA type influencing TCRB rearrangement.

Expressed TCRB transcripts got sequenced, as all isolated RNA was reverse transcribed. Profiling relied on immunoSEQ multiplex PCR, and the TCRdb table lists in-frame clones only, not all of them. The sample includes around 330,000 clones, approximately 11% of them seen just once. CDR1 is LGHNA and CDR2 is YSLEER in the germline V gene. This CDR3 has 21 residues. Trimming removed 0 bases from V and 0 bases from J; junction bases left unmatched: 13. Sequencing was carried out using naive CD4+ T cells from blood. This chain joins TRBV4-3 and TRBJ2-1; 11 bases map to TRBD2. The receptor's source is a young woman in good health. CDR3 loop: CASSQDLWTSGSLRSYNEQFF. CDR3 coding DNA: TGCGCCAGCAGCCAAGATTTGTGGACTAGCGGGTCTCTGCGCTCCTACAATGAGCAGTTCTTC.